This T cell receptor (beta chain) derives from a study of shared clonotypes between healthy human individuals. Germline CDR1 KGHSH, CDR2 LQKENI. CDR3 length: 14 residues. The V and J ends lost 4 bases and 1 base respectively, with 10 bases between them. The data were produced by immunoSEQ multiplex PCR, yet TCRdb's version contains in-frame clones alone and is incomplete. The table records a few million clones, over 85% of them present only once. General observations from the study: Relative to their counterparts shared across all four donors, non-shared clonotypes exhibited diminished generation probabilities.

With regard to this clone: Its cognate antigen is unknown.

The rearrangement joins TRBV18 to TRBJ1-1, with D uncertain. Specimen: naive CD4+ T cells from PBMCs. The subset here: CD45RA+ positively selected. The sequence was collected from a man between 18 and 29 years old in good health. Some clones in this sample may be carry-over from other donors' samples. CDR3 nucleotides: TGTGCCAGCTCACGGACGGACCAGAACACTGAAGCTTTCTTT. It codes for CASSRTDQNTEAFF. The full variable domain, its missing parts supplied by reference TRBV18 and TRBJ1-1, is NAGVMQNPRHLVRRRGQEARLRCSPMKGHSHVYWYRQLPEEGLKFMVYLQKENIIDESGMPKERFSAEFPKEGPSILRIQQVVRGDSAAYFCASSRTDQNTEAFFGQGTRLTVV.